This is a list of T cell receptor beta chains from one sample in a study of breast tumors, draining lymph nodes, adjacent tissues. A single record per CDR3 protein comes from TCRdb applying MiXCR to the multiplex PCR reads. Of approximately 88,000 distinct CDR3 sequences listed, around 30% are singletons. Sequenced sample: axillary lymph node tissue. The receptor source for this set is a female donor with breast cancer. Some clones in this sample may be carry-over from other donors' samples. CDR3s include the opening cysteine and the closing phenylalanine or tryptophan. The D gene is left open where the match is weak. Only some rows state a clone size, as once, few, many or a class for expanded clones.

CDR3: CSASSGRANYGYTF; DNA: TGCAGTGCTAGTAGCGGCAGAGCTAACTATGGCTACACCTTC; D: NA; V: TRBV20-1; size: NA; J: TRBJ1-2
CDR3: CASSPGTAETQYF; DNA: TGTGCCAGCAGTCCCGGGACGGCGGAGACCCAGTACTTC; D: NA; V: TRBV27; size: many; J: TRBJ2-5
CDR3: CASSFVDQPQHF; DNA: TGTGCCAGCAGTTTCGTGGATCAGCCCCAACATTTT; D: NA; V: TRBV12-3/TRBV12-4; size: NA; J: TRBJ1-5
CDR3: CASSLDAYDEQYF; DNA: TGTGCCAGCAGCTTAGACGCTTACGACGAGCAGTACTTC; D: NA; V: TRBV11-3; size: NA; J: TRBJ2-7
CDR3: CSAREPGGGYEQYF; DNA: TGCAGTGCTAGAGAACCGGGTGGTGGCTACGAGCAGTACTTC; D: NA; V: TRBV20-1; size: many; J: TRBJ2-7
CDR3: CASSLGKTSEKLFF; DNA: TGTGCCAGCAGTCTGGGCAAAACTTCTGAAAAACTGTTTTTT; D: NA; V: TRBV3-1; size: many; J: TRBJ1-4
CDR3: CASSRDRTGLYNEQFF; DNA: TGTGCCAGCAGTCGAGATAGGACAGGGCTATACAATGAGCAGTTCTTC; D: TRBD1; V: TRBV7-8; size: many; J: TRBJ2-1
CDR3: CASSLGIREQGDTQYF; DNA: TGTGCCAGCAGCTTAGGGATACGGGAGCAGGGAGATACGCAGTATTTT; D: NA; V: TRBV7-7; size: many; J: TRBJ2-3
CDR3: CTSSPYGGGPYEQYF; DNA: TGTACCAGCAGCCCATATGGTGGAGGGCCATACGAGCAGTACTTC; D: NA; V: TRBV7-8; size: once; J: TRBJ2-7
CDR3: CSASGRHEQYF; DNA: TGCAGTGCCAGCGGGCGCCACGAGCAGTACTTC; D: NA; V: TRBV20-1; size: NA; J: TRBJ2-7
CDR3: CSVRADYNGGPNSPLHF; DNA: TGCAGCGTTAGAGCGGACTACAATGGGGGACCCAATTCACCCCTCCACTTT; D: NA; V: TRBV29-1; size: NA; J: TRBJ1-6
CDR3: CASSLTNQKGEQFF; DNA: TGTGCCAGCAGCTTAACCAACCAGAAGGGTGAGCAGTTCTTC; D: NA; V: TRBV7-2; size: many; J: TRBJ2-1
CDR3: CASSQDLGGRAGEQYF; DNA: TGCGCCAGCAGCCAAGATTTGGGCGGGAGGGCGGGCGAGCAGTACTTC; D: TRBD2; V: TRBV4-3; size: many; J: TRBJ2-7
CDR3: CASSETGGAGANVLTF; DNA: TGTGCCAGCAGTGAAACCGGGGGGGCCGGGGCCAACGTCCTGACTTTC; D: TRBD2; V: TRBV2; size: many; J: TRBJ2-6
CDR3: CAWSPLEGGELFF; DNA: TGTGCCTGGAGTCCTCTTGAGGGCGGGGAGCTGTTTTTT; D: NA; V: TRBV30; size: many; J: TRBJ2-2
CDR3: CSARDTLAEETQYF; DNA: TGCAGTGCTAGAGATACCCTAGCGGAAGAGACCCAGTACTTC; D: TRBD2; V: TRBV20-1; size: NA; J: TRBJ2-5
CDR3: CAWSDGTQRRTDTQYF; DNA: TGTGCCTGGAGCGACGGGACTCAGCGGCGCACAGATACGCAGTATTTT; D: NA; V: TRBV30; size: NA; J: TRBJ2-3
CDR3: CASSLNIREVPGELFF; DNA: TGTGCCAGCAGCTTAAATATACGGGAAGTTCCCGGGGAGCTGTTTTTT; D: NA; V: TRBV7-6; size: many; J: TRBJ2-2
CDR3: CASSSLAGEIYNEQFF; DNA: TGTGCCAGCAGCTCCCTAGCGGGGGAGATCTACAATGAGCAGTTCTTC; D: TRBD2; V: TRBV5-4; size: few; J: TRBJ2-1
CDR3: CASSRRGPGELFF; DNA: TGCGCCAGCAGCCGCAGGGGTCCCGGGGAGCTGTTTTTT; D: NA; V: TRBV5-1; size: many; J: TRBJ2-2
CDR3: CSVEPGTGYGYTF; DNA: TGCAGCGTTGAACCTGGGACAGGGTATGGCTACACCTTC; D: TRBD1; V: TRBV29-1; size: NA; J: TRBJ1-2
CDR3: CSARERGYGCTF; DNA: TGCAGTGCTAGAGAACGAGGGTATGGCTGCACCTTC; D: NA; V: TRBV20-1; size: NA; J: TRBJ1-2
CDR3: CASSQDTAGDIYGYTF; DNA: TGCGCCAGCAGCCAAGATACGGCAGGGGACATTTATGGCTACACCTTC; D: NA; V: TRBV4-1; size: many; J: TRBJ1-2
CDR3: CASSLSEGAETQYF; DNA: TGTGCCAGCAGCTTATCGGAGGGGGCGGAGACCCAGTACTTC; D: NA; V: TRBV7-3; size: many; J: TRBJ2-5
CDR3: CASSLAGVLYEQYF; DNA: TGTGCCAGCAGTTTAGCAGGGGTTCTGTACGAGCAGTACTTC; D: NA; V: TRBV12-3/TRBV12-4; size: many; J: TRBJ2-7
CDR3: CASPRVRRLIRYQYF; DNA: TGTGCCAGCCCCCGGGTCAGACGACTCATTCGGTATCAGTACTTC; D: NA; V: TRBV19; size: many; J: TRBJ2-7
CDR3: CAWSYPRSGDSYNEQFF; DNA: TGTGCCTGGAGTTACCCCCGGAGCGGGGATTCCTACAATGAGCAGTTCTTC; D: TRBD2; V: TRBV30; size: many; J: TRBJ2-1